This T cell receptor beta chain appears in the sequencing data of a study of CD8+ T cells in alopecia areata. Trimming removed 4 bases from V and 8 bases from J, with 11 bases in between. CDR1 is MNHEY and CDR2 is SMNVEV in the germline V gene (reference sequence). The CDR3 consists of 12 residues. RNA was extracted and reverse transcribed into cDNA as the sequencing template. Assay: immunoSEQ multiplex PCR; the TCRdb copy retains only in-frame clones and omits some. The profile shows 150,000 to 200,000 clones, around three fifths of them singletons. On this clone: What it recognizes is unknown.

The treatment here: oral pan-JAK inhibitor, 5-10 mg twice daily. Starting from PBMCs, sorting isolated CD4+ and CD8+ T cells. Whole-study results and caveats: Tofacitinib significantly lowered scalp clonality and expanded CD8+ clones among the top 100. Lesional scalp displayed greater clonality than normal scalp, most notably in alopecia totalis/universalis.

The material sequenced was CD4+ T cells sorted from blood, taken at week 49, from a patient treated with tofacitinib. The clonotype was recovered from a human donor with alopecia areata. The rearrangement joins TRBV27 to TRBJ1-2, with D possibly matching TRBD1 (5 bases). CDR3 sequence reads: CASSSWGYGYTF. The CDR3 DNA follows: TGTGCCAGCAGTTCCTGGGGGTACGGCTACACCTTC.